This TCR beta chain was recorded in a study of chemoradiotherapy in HPV16-positive cancers. For the study at large: Functional T-cell assays on a couple of HPV16-positive patients' cells defined candidate HPV-specific clones and common TCR motifs. General study points: Non-HPV-specific T cells did not expand in tumors during treatment, whereas candidate HPV-specific clones and E7-related motifs did.

The assay was immunoSEQ multiplex PCR, and TCRdb's table has in-frame clones only and misses some. The data hold 10,000 to 15,000 clones, with approximately 92% observed a single time. A word on this clone: Its antigen is not known.

The CDR3 contains 13 residues. Germline values: CDR1 SNHLY, CDR2 FYNNEI. Deletions cut 4 bases from V and 4 bases from J, with 11 bases between. The TCR comes from a human donor with HPV-associated anogenital cancer. The rearrangement uses TRBV2 and TRBJ2-7; tentatively, D is TRBD1 (5 bases). Sequenced material: blood, taken from a patient who underwent chemoradiotherapy. CDR3 sequence: CASSVLDKYEQYF. DNA of the CDR3: TGTGCCAGCAGTGTCCTGGACAAGTACGAGCAGTACTTC.